The 22 T cell receptor beta chains presented below share a single source sample, sequenced in a study of T cells of healthy individuals. TCRdb re-called the 5' RACE reads through MiXCR, storing one row per CDR3 protein. The sample has roughly 87,000 distinct CDR3 sequences, 15% to 20% seen once. These receptors came from a human donor in good health.

This clonotype was counted only a few times. The rearrangement uses TRBV4-3 and TRBJ1-6; D remains ambiguous. V lost 4 bases to trimming and J lost 9 bases, with 19 bases between them. The CDR3 runs to 16 residues. CDR1 is LGHNA and CDR2 is YSLEER in the germline V gene. CDR3 in amino acids: CASSREGLRVGSPLHF. The DNA for the CDR3 is TGCGCCAGCAGCCGCGAAGGGTTGCGTGTAGGTTCACCCCTCCACTTT.

The chain is built from TRBV15 and TRBJ1-5; 8 bases line up with TRBD1. The junction had 8 bases not matched to a gene; V was cut back by 2 bases and J by 2 bases. Germline V lookup: CDR1 LNHNV, CDR2 YYDKDF (reference sequence). This CDR3 comprises 17 residues. The CDR3 region is CATSRRNRGVGNQPQHF. The CDR3 coding sequence is TGTGCCACCAGCAGACGTAACAGGGGGGTCGGCAATCAGCCCCAGCATTTT. Filled out from reference TRBV15 and TRBJ1-5, the complete variable domain reads DAMVIQNPRYQVTQFGKPVTLSCSQTLNHNVMYWYQQKSSQAPKLLFHYYDKDFNNEADTPDNFQSRRPNTSFCFLDIRSPGLGDTAMYLCATSRRNRGVGNQPQHFGDGTRLSIL.

This chain uses TRBV27 with TRBJ1-2, with TRBD1 matching 10 bases. The CDR3 runs 15 residues. With V trimmed by 6 bases and J by 4 bases, 8 bases remained unmatched. Per germline, CDR1 MNHEY and CDR2 SMNVEV (reference sequence). CDR3: CASRLRQGAGYGYTF. CDR3 DNA sequence: TGTGCCAGCAGACTAAGACAGGGGGCTGGCTATGGCTACACCTTC.

The chain has TRBV6-5 and TRBJ1-2; 7 bases fit TRBD1. The V gene's germline CDR1 is MNHEY and CDR2 SVGAGI. The CDR3 is made up of 13 amino acids. J was trimmed by 7 bases and V by 7 bases; bases with no gene match: 9. The CDR3 DNA sequence: TGTGCCAGCACTCGGGACAGTATATCTGGCTACACCTTC. It translates to CASTRDSISGYTF.

This clonotype was detected a few times. The chain combines TRBV20-1 with TRBJ2-7; 7 bases are shared with TRBD2. CDR3 length: 14 residues. Germline CDR1 is DFQATT and CDR2 is SNEGSKA (reference sequence). The V gene end was trimmed by 6 bases and the J gene end by 3 bases; junction bases not matched to a gene: 11. The CDR3 region has the DNA TGCAGTGCCATGCGCGCTAGCGGAGACTACGAGCAGTACTTC. Translation: CSAMRASGDYEQYF.

This clonotype was counted many times. The V and J genes are TRBV5-1 and TRBJ2-7; tentative D call: TRBD2 (5 bases). The V end lost 2 bases, the J end lost 5 bases, and 14 bases lay between the germline ends. Germline V gives CDR1 SGHRS, CDR2 YFSETQ. This CDR3 comprises 14 residues. The DNA of the CDR3 is TGCGCCAGCAGCTTCTTTTCACCGGAGGACGAGCAGTACTTC. Translating gives CASSFFSPEDEQYF.

The chain joins TRBV15 to TRBJ2-5, with a tentative D call TRBD1 (6 bases). V was clipped by 5 bases and J by 1 base, with 8 bases between them. Germline CDR1 and CDR2: LNHNV and YYDKDF (reference sequence). The CDR3 has 13 amino acids. The CDR3 loop is CATSRDIQETQYF. The CDR3 coding sequence is TGTGCCACCAGCCGGGACATCCAAGAGACCCAGTACTTC.

The V call is TRBV15, the J call TRBJ2-7; D possibly uses TRBD1 or TRBD2 (6 bases each). Looked up from germline, CDR1 is LNHNV and CDR2 is YYDKDF (reference sequence). The CDR3 is made up of 17 amino acids. Trimming stripped 0 bases from V and 7 bases from J, with 22 bases between. The CDR3 region has the DNA TGTGCCACCAGCAGAGATCTGACGGGGGCTCTGGCGGGGGAGCAGTACTTC. Translating it yields CATSRDLTGALAGEQYF.

The V call is TRBV6-6, the J call TRBJ2-3; tentatively, D is TRBD2 (5 bases). The CDR3 runs 13 residues. The V and J ends lost 7 bases and 2 bases respectively, with 10 bases between them. In germline, CDR1 is MNHNY, CDR2 SVGAGI (reference sequence). The CDR3 is CASIGGFTDTQYF. Written as DNA, the CDR3 is TGTGCCAGCATTGGCGGGTTCACAGATACGCAGTATTTT.

At least ten counts were recorded for this clonotype. The CDR3 region is CSAKAASGSMMEQFF. CDR3 nucleotides: TGCAGTGCTAAGGCTGCTAGCGGGAGTATGATGGAGCAGTTCTTC. This sequence joins TRBV20-1 and TRBJ2-1, with TRBD2 identical over 10 bases. The CDR3 is 15 residues long. The trim removed 4 bases at V and 10 bases at J, leaving 13 bases unmatched. The germline V gene has CDR1 DFQATT and CDR2 SNEGSKA (reference sequence).

This clonotype was recorded a few times. This CDR3 reads CASSLGASNNQPQHF. CDR3 nucleotide sequence: TGTGCCAGCAGTTTGGGTGCATCAAATAATCAGCCCCAGCATTTT. This chain connects TRBV28 to TRBJ1-5; no firm D call. This CDR3 is built from 15 residues. V was pared by 3 bases and J by 4 bases, with 13 bases between. Germline CDR1 is MDHEN and CDR2 is SYDVKM.

This clonotype was seen only a few times. The rearrangement joins TRBV11-2 to TRBJ2-7, with TRBD2 matching over 7 bases. The CDR3 loop spans 13 amino acids. Germline CDR1 reads SGHAT; CDR2 reads FQNNGV. The junction had 8 bases not matched to a gene; V was cut back by 5 bases and J by 7 bases. The CDR3 spells CASSGAGVYEQYF. The CDR3 DNA follows: TGTGCCAGCAGCGGGGCGGGAGTGTATGAGCAGTACTTC.

This clonotype was observed a handful of times. The chain uses TRBV15 and TRBJ2-3; 12 bases fit TRBD2. Germline V gene data show CDR1 as LNHNV and CDR2 as YYDKDF (reference sequence). The CDR3 contains 16 residues. Trimming at V came to 4 bases and at J to 3 bases, leaving 5 bases not matched to a gene. The CDR3 DNA reads TGTGCCACCAGCACCCTACTAGCGGGAGGTACAGATACGCAGTATTTT. Its protein is CATSTLLAGGTDTQYF.

This clonotype was observed a few times. The V and J genes are TRBV28 and TRBJ1-5, with a weak D call TRBD1 (5 bases). The germline V gene has CDR1 MDHEN and CDR2 SYDVKM. V was pared by 7 bases and J by 5 bases, with 15 bases between. This CDR3 comprises 14 residues. The chain's CDR3 is CASIEGRWDQPQHF. For the CDR3, the DNA is TGTGCCAGCATTGAGGGGAGATGGGATCAGCCCCAGCATTTT.

This clonotype was picked up a small number of times. The chain is built from TRBV7-2 and TRBJ1-5; D is ambiguous. V was trimmed by 5 bases and J by 5 bases, leaving 10 bases between them. Germline V gene data show CDR1 as SGHTA and CDR2 as FQGNSA. The CDR3 covers 13 residues. The CDR3 region is CASSRDVHQPQHF. As DNA, the CDR3 is TGTGCCAGCAGCCGCGACGTCCATCAGCCCCAGCATTTT.

The V gene is TRBV20-1, the J gene TRBJ2-7, with 10 bases lining up with TRBD1. The CDR3 covers 13 residues. Germline-derived CDR1 and CDR2 are DFQATT and SNEGSKA (reference sequence). Trimming removed 6 bases from V and 6 bases from J; junction bases left unmatched: 8. The CDR3 DNA reads as TGCAGTGCAGGGGACAGGGGCGAGGGCGAGCAGTACTTC. Residues: CSAGDRGEGEQYF.

This clonotype was detected ten times or more. The chain links TRBV4-3 to TRBJ2-3; D may be TRBD1 (6 bases). Germline loops: CDR1 LGHNA, CDR2 YSLEER. V lost 0 bases and J 2 bases, leaving 15 bases between the germline ends. The CDR3 is 17 residues long. CDR3: CASSQETGRFFTDTQYF. The DNA for the CDR3 is TGCGCCAGCAGCCAAGAGACAGGCCGATTTTTCACAGATACGCAGTATTTT.

This CDR3 reads CASVGTKNIQYF. CDR3 DNA: TGTGCCAGCGTGGGAACCAAAAACATTCAGTACTTC. The V and J genes are TRBV2 and TRBJ2-4; no definite D call. Trimming left V 8 bases short and J 2 bases short, with 7 bases between. Germline V gene data show CDR1 as SNHLY and CDR2 as FYNNEI. This CDR3 spans 12 amino acids.

This clonotype came up many times. The V and J genes are TRBV7-3 and TRBJ2-1; 8 positions match TRBD1. The germline CDR1 and CDR2 sequences are SGHTA and FQGTGA. Trimming at V came to 5 bases and at J to 8 bases, leaving 11 bases not matched to a gene. The CDR3 consists of 15 residues. The CDR3 coding sequence is TGTGCCAGCAGCAAGCAGGGGGCCTCGTTCGATGAGCAGTTCTTC. Its protein is CASSKQGASFDEQFF.

The rearrangement joins TRBV20-1 to TRBJ2-7, with 15 positions matching TRBD2. The CDR3 spans 15 residues. Germline V gene lookup returns CDR1 DFQATT and CDR2 SNEGSKA (reference sequence). The ends lost 2 bases at V and 7 bases at J; junction bases unmatched: 6. Written as DNA, the CDR3 is TGCAGTGCTAGACCGCTGGGACTAGCGGGGGGAGAGCAGTACTTC. This encodes CSARPLGLAGGEQYF.

This clonotype has only a few counts. The chain couples TRBV28 to TRBJ2-3; perhaps TRBD2 as D (6 bases). The CDR3 contains 16 residues. The germline V gene has CDR1 MDHEN and CDR2 SYDVKM. V dropped 5 bases and J dropped 0 bases, with 15 bases sitting between them. The CDR3: CASSHVRDSSTDTQYF. CDR3 nucleotides: TGTGCCAGCAGTCACGTCAGGGACTCTAGCACAGATACGCAGTATTTT. Full variable domain (outside the CDR3, taken from reference TRBV28 and TRBJ2-3): DVKVTQSSRYLVKRTGEKVFLECVQDMDHENMFWYRQDPGLGLRLIYFSYDVKMKEKGDIPEGYSVSREKKERFSLILESASTNQTSMYLCASSHVRDSSTDTQYFGPGTRLTVL.

This clonotype was counted only a few times. V is TRBV4-2 and J is TRBJ1-5; 7 positions agree with TRBD1. V trimming: 4 bases; J trimming: 3 bases; junction bases outside the gene matches: 9. The CDR3 loop spans 16 amino acids. The germline gives CDR1 LGHNA, CDR2 YNFKEQ. The CDR3 reads CASSLQSDRTNQPQHF. Here the CDR3 DNA reads TGTGCCAGCAGCCTGCAATCGGACAGGACCAATCAGCCCCAGCATTTT.